Listed below are T cell receptor beta chains from one sample, sequenced in a study of T cells in Graves' hyperthyroidism and ophthalmopathy. TCRdb analysed the multiplex PCR reads with MiXCR anew, one entry per CDR3 protein. Among some 300,000 distinct CDR3 sequences listed, roughly 15% were seen once. Sequenced: blood. These receptor sequences come from a woman in her 40s with Graves' hyperthyroidism. The CDR3 runs from the conserved cysteine through the conserved F or W. Fields, in order: D gene, J gene, V gene, clone size, CDR3 DNA, CDR3 protein. A D gene is named only where the DNA matches it firmly. Some rows have no size entry. The others give once, few or many, or a class for an expanded clone.

>-|TRBJ2-5|TRBV6-2/TRBV6-3|many
TGTGCCAGCAGCCCCCCCGTTGTCGAGACCCAGTACTTC
CASSPPVVETQYF
>-|TRBJ2-7|TRBV6-1|many
TGTGCCAGCAGTGATCCTCAGCGGGCTTACTTC
CASSDPQRAYF
>-|TRBJ1-4|TRBV13|many
TGTGCCAGCAGCGGGAAGAATGAAAAACTGTTTTTT
CASSGKNEKLFF
>-|TRBJ1-3|TRBV6-1|many
TGTGCCAGCAGCAGAGGGGGGGGAAGAGGAAACACCATATATTTT
CASSRGGGRGNTIYF
>-|TRBJ2-2|TRBV5-1|few
TGCGCCAGCAGCCATGCGGGACAGAACACCGGGGAGCTGTTTTTT
CASSHAGQNTGELFF
>TRBD1|TRBJ1-2|TRBV7-9|many
TGTGCCAGCAGCCGCAGGGGGCTAGAGAATGGCTACACCTTC
CASSRRGLENGYTF
>-|TRBJ2-1|TRBV11-1|many
TGTGCCAGCAGCTTAGCGCCCGCGGGGTACAATGAGCAGTTCTTC
CASSLAPAGYNEQFF
>-|TRBJ2-3|TRBV5-1|many
TGCGCCAGCATGGTAGGCACCACAGATACGCAGTATTTT
CASMVGTTDTQYF
>-|TRBJ1-1|TRBV27|few
TGTGCCAGCAGTGGACGGGGTCCACGGTTCACTGAAGCTTTCTTT
CASSGRGPRFTEAFF
>-|TRBJ1-2|TRBV24-1|few
TGTGCCACCAGTGATTCGCTGGGGGGCAGGGGAGTGGGCTATGGCTACACCTTC
CATSDSLGGRGVGYGYTF
>-|TRBJ2-3|TRBV7-9|few
TGTGCCAGCAGCTCACGGCAGTATTTT
CASSSRQYF
>-|TRBJ2-7|TRBV10-3|many
TGTGCCATCAGTGATGGCGGTAGCGGCTACGAGCAGTACTTC
CAISDGGSGYEQYF
>TRBD2|TRBJ2-7|TRBV28|many
TGTGCCAGCAGTTTATGGGGACCTAGCGGGAGTTCGGTCGAGCAGTACTTC
CASSLWGPSGSSVEQYF
>-|TRBJ2-5|TRBV18|once
TGTGCCAGCTCCCCGTCCTCGGCGGGGCAAGAGACCCAGTACTTC
CASSPSSAGQETQYF
>TRBD2|TRBJ2-3|TRBV4-1|few
TGCGCCAGCAGCCAAGCCCTAAAGGTGGTAGCGGGAGATACGCAGTATTTT
CASSQALKVVAGDTQYF
>TRBD1|TRBJ2-3|TRBV15|-
TGTGCCACCAGCAGAGAGGGCAGGGGGCAAGATACGCAGTATTTT
CATSREGRGQDTQYF
>TRBD1|TRBJ1-5|TRBV19|few
TGTGCCAGTAGTTCCCTGGGACAGAGACCGTATGAGCCCCAGCATTTT
CASSSLGQRPYEPQHF
>TRBD2|TRBJ2-1|TRBV14|many
TGTGCCAGCAGCCGGGTAGCGGGAGGTTTCTACAATGAGCAGTTCTTC
CASSRVAGGFYNEQFF
>-|TRBJ1-1|TRBV14|few
TGTGCCAGCAGCCAAGTCCGAGGGGCCCGGGCTGAAGCTTTCTTT
CASSQVRGARAEAFF
>-|TRBJ2-5|TRBV28|many
TGTGCCAGCAGTTTAACCGGGGGCCAAGAGACCCAGTACTTC
CASSLTGGQETQYF
>TRBD2|TRBJ2-3|TRBV20-1|-
TGCAGTGCTAGCGGACTAGCGGGGGATACGCAGTATTTT
CSASGLAGDTQYF
>-|TRBJ2-5|TRBV7-2|few
TGTGCCAGCAGCTTTAAAGGGCAAGAGACCCAGTACTTC
CASSFKGQETQYF
>-|TRBJ1-1|TRBV28|many
TGTGCCAGCAGTTCCCCGGACAGTCCGAACACTGAAGCTTTCTTT
CASSSPDSPNTEAFF
>-|TRBJ1-6|TRBV20-1|many
TGCAGTGCTAGCGGGGGGCGCGGCAATTCACCCCTCCACTTT
CSASGGRGNSPLHF
>-|TRBJ1-5|TRBV5-1|many
TGCGCCAGCAGCCAACTGGGGGGACTCGGTCAGCCCCAGCATTTT
CASSQLGGLGQPQHF
>TRBD1|TRBJ2-2|TRBV6-1|few
TGTGCCAGCAGTCCTTGGACAGGGGTGAACACCGGGGAGCTGTTTTTT
CASSPWTGVNTGELFF
>TRBD2|TRBJ2-1|TRBV2|many
TGTGCCAGCAGGCGGGAGGGTGAGCAGTTCTTC
CASRREGEQFF
>TRBD1|TRBJ2-7|TRBV29-1|many
TGCAGCGTCGGGACAGGCTACGAGCAGTACTTC
CSVGTGYEQYF